This T cell receptor beta chain was retrieved from a study of blood T cell repertoires in COVID-19 (TCRdb year 2020). In the study overall: The collaborator samples originated in the United States, Italy and Spain and spanned the acute and convalescent phases of COVID-19. The dataset comprised deeply sampled blood TCRbeta repertoires from subjects exposed to, actively infected with, or recovered from COVID-19. Samples were obtained from the ongoing ImmuneRACE study (first 160 participants) and from over 1,000 subjects provided by 6 global collaborators. The material from the prospective study consisted of cDNA or gDNA derived from T cells, B-cell-depleted T cells, or PBMCs. A de-identified subject ID, COVID-19 status, age in years and sex were almost always included in the sample metadata. HLA class I and class II types, where available, came from metadata supplied by the sample provider rather than from assay-based typing. The repertoires were released in a freely available public database intended as a resource for research on the immune response to SARS-CoV-2.

The germline V gene yields SGDLS for CDR1 and YYNGEE for CDR2. The CDR3 goes from the cysteine to the phenylalanine over 17 residues. The CDR3 DNA has 51 bases and is translated from base 1. The trim is 4 bases for V and 4 bases for J, with a gap of 20 bases between the germline ends. On this clone itself: This clone's antigen is unknown. One base away there is no much larger clone; base qualities are not given.

Beyond this particular receptor, the publication reports: The amount of clinical and demographic metadata varied by source and participant and was provided uncurated.

Each collaborating institution followed its own protocols to collect whole blood in K2EDTA tubes. For TCRbeta analysis, collaborators shipped samples as frozen whole blood, isolated PBMCs, or DNA extracted from either of those sample types. TCRbeta CDR3 regions were amplified from genomic DNA using the immunoSEQ Assay, a bias-controlled multiplex PCR. In the authors' own workflow: Within the assay, amplification of reference gene primers was used to estimate how many nucleated cells each sample contained. Sequence reads were collapsed and filtered to measure the absolute abundance of every unique TCRbeta CDR3 rearrangement. Productive Simpson clonality was computed per sample as the square root of Simpson's diversity index over productive rearrangements. This is the immuneACCESS table as TCRdb keeps it, with only in-frame sequences that have V and J called. A part of the clones is gone; compared with another copy, unresolved V genes explain less than half, and the rest is unexplained. For V, J and clone size, that table is used; D and trimming come from the DNA. Here the sample has 200,000 to 250,000 clones; around nine tenths occur a single time. The ten largest make up around 4.8% of the sample.

The chain joins TRBV9 to TRBJ2-2; the D gene is perhaps TRBD2, from 5 matching bases. The source of this sequence is a middle-aged woman with acute or convalescent COVID-19. Sequenced input: peripheral blood. The sequenced DNA: TGTGCCAGCAGCCCGACCCACGGGGAAAGTGGCACCGGGGAGCTGTTTTTT. Protein translation: CASSPTHGESGTGELFF.